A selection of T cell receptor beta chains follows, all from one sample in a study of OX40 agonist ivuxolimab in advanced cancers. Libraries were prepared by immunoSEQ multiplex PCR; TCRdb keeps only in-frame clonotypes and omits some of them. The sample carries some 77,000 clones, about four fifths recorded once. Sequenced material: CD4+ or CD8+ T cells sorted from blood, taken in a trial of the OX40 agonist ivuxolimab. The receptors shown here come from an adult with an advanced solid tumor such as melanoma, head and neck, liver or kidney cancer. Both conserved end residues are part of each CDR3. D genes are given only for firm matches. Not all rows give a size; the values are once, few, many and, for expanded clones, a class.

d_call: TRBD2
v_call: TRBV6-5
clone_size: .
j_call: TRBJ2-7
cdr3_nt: TGTGCCAGCAGCTTAACTAGCGGAAGATTCTACGAGCAGTACTTC
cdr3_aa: CASSLTSGRFYEQYF

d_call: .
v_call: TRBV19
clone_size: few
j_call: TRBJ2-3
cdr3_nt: TGTGCCAGTCATAAACCGGGCACAGATACGCAGTATTTT
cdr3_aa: CASHKPGTDTQYF

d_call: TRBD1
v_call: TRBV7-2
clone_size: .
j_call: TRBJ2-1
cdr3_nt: TGTGCCAGCAGCCTAAGGGGGACAGGGGGCAGAAATGAGCAGTTCTTC
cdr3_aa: CASSLRGTGGRNEQFF

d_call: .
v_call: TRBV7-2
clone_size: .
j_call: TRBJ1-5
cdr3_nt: TGTGCCAGCAGCCCTGGCAGGGAATACAATCAGCCCCAGCATTTT
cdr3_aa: CASSPGREYNQPQHF

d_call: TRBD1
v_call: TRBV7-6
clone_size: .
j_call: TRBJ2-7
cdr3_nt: TGTGCCAGCAGCTTCCTGGACAGGGAATACGAGCAGTACTTC
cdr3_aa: CASSFLDREYEQYF

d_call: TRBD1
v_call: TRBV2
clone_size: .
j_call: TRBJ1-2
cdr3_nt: TGTGCCAGTCTCCTGCAGACAGGGGCCTATGGCTACACCTTC
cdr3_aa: CASLLQTGAYGYTF

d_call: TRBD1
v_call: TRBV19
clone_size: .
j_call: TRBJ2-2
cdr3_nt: TGTGCCAGTGACAGGGGAGACACCGGGGAGCTGTTTTTT
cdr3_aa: CASDRGDTGELFF

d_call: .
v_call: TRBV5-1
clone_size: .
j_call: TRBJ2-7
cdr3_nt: TGCGCCAGCAGCCCCAGTCCGGCAGGCACCCTTAGAGAGCAGTACTTC
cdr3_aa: CASSPSPAGTLREQYF

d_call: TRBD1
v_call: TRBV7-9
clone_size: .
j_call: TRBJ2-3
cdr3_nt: TGTGCCAGCAGCTCCGGACAGGGATACACAGATACGCAGTATTTT
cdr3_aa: CASSSGQGYTDTQYF

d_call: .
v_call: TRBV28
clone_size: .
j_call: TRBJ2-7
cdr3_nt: TGTGCCAGCAGAGGGACGGGGTTCTACGAGCAGTACTTC
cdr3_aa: CASRGTGFYEQYF

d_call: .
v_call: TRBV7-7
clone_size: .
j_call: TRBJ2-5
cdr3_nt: TGTGCCAGCAGCCCCGGGGGCGCCGGGGGAGAGACCCAGTACTTC
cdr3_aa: CASSPGGAGGETQYF

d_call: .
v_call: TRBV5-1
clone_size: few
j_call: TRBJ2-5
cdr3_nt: TGCGCCAGCAGCTTGCTGGGGCAACAAGAGACCCAGTACTTC
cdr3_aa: CASSLLGQQETQYF

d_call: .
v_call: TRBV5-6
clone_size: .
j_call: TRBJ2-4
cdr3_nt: TGTGCCAGCAGCTTGCCGGGGGTAAACATTCAGTACTTC
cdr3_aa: CASSLPGVNIQYF

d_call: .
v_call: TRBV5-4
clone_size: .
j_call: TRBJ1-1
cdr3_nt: TGTGCCAGCAGCTTGGGAATGGACACTGAAGCTTTCTTT
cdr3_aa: CASSLGMDTEAFF

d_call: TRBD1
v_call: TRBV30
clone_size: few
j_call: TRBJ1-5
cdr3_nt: TGTGCCTGGAGGGGACAGGGCGGCAATCAGCCCCAGCATTTT
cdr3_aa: CAWRGQGGNQPQHF

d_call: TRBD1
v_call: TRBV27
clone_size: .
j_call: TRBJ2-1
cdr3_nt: TGTGCCAGCAGTCGCCACGGACAGGGAACCTACAATGAGCAGTTCTTC
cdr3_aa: CASSRHGQGTYNEQFF

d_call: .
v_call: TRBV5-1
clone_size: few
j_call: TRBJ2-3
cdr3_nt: TGCGCCAGCAGCTTATCTAGCGATACAGATACGCAGTATTTT
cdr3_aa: CASSLSSDTDTQYF

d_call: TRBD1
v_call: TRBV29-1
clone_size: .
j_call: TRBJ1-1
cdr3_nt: TGCAGCGTTGTATGGGACAGGGGGGGAGCTTTCTTT
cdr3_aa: CSVVWDRGGAFF

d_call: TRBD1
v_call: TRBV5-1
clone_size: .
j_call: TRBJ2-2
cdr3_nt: TGCGCCAGCAGCTTGGACCCTGGGACAGGGTACACCGGGGAGCTGTTTTTT
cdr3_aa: CASSLDPGTGYTGELFF

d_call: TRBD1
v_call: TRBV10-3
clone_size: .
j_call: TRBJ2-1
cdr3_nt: TGTGCCATCAGTGAGCCAGGGGGCGCGGGTCCGCGTGAGCAGTTCTTC
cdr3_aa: CAISEPGGAGPREQFF

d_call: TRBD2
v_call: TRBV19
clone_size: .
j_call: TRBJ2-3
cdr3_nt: TGTGCCAGTAGTATCGGCGGGGGAACAGATACGCAGTATTTT
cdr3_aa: CASSIGGGTDTQYF

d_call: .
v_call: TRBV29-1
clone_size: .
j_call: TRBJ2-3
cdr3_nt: TGCAGCGCTCGGGCCGGGAAAGGGAGCACAGATACGCAGTATTTT
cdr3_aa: CSARAGKGSTDTQYF

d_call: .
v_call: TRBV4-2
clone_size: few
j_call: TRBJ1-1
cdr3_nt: TGTGCCAGCAGCCCTCGAGGGGGCACTGAAGCTTTCTTT
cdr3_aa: CASSPRGGTEAFF

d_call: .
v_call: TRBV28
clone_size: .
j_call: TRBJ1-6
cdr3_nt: TGTGCCAGCATTACTGGGGCAGCAGACTATTCACCCCTCCACTTT
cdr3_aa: CASITGAADYSPLHF

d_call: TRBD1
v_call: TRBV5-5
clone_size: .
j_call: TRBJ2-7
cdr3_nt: TGTGCCAGCAGCTTTGGACAGGGGGCGGCCTACGAGCAGTACTTC
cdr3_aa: CASSFGQGAAYEQYF

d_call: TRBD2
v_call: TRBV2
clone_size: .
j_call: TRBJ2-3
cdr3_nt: TGTGCCAGCAGTGAAGGACTAGCGGGAACAGATACGCAGTATTTT
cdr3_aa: CASSEGLAGTDTQYF

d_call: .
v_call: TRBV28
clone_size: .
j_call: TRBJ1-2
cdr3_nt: TGTGCCAGCAGTTCTACTCGGTATGGCTACACCTTC
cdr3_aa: CASSSTRYGYTF

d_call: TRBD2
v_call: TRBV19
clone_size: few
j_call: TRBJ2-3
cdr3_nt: TGTGCCAGTACTAGGGGACTAGCGGGAGGGCCTAGCACAGATACGCAGTATTTT
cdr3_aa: CASTRGLAGGPSTDTQYF